This TCR beta chain was documented in a study of T cells in localized non-small cell lung cancer (dated by TCRdb to 2018 to 2021). In the study overall: Comparing tumors with uninvolved tumor-adjacent lungs, the study looked at the T cell repertoires of roughly 250 patients with early-stage NSCLC. All 240 or so NSCLC patients in the cohort were treatment-naive and had localized lung tumors that were resected. The mean age of the NSCLC patients was roughly 70 years, with 130 or so men and 107 women. The paper as a whole reports these results and caveats: Higher T cell density in blood was associated with longer overall survival, whereas higher clonality in adjacent lung was associated with shorter survival. Because multi-region tumor sequencing was not done, intratumor heterogeneity could not be ruled out. Since the design was exploratory, TCR variables were selected using unadjusted p-values with no false-discovery rate correction. A median of roughly 58 of the top 100 tumor clones were detected in paired uninvolved adjacent lung, and 25 to 35 of these tumor clones were also found among the top 100 clones of the paired uninvolved adjacent lung. The highest T cell clonality was observed in uninvolved tumor-adjacent lung, where clonality exceeded that of tumor, suggesting that antigenic responses were more focused in uninvolved tumor-adjacent lung.

This clone is categorized as medium-sized (0.01 to 0.1%). Its antigen specificity is not known. Base qualities were left out, and no much larger clone turns up one base away. At diagnosis, peripheral blood, uninvolved tumor-adjacent lung and tumor were collected and stored as a combination of fresh-frozen and FFPE material. The germline V gene gives CDR1 as SGHNT and CDR2 as YENEEA. From cysteine to phenylalanine, the CDR3 is 16 amino acids long. Left in the record is the CDR3 DNA by itself, 48 bases read in frame from the first base. At the junction V is shortened by 4 bases and J by 0 bases, with 15 bases in between. The immunoSEQ Assay was used to sequence TCR beta CDR3 regions from DNA. Processing in the source paper ran as follows. T cell density was computed as TCR beta template counts normalized to usable DNA estimated by amplifying housekeeping genes. The preseqR package was used to estimate richness by extrapolating to 400,000 templates for PBMC samples and to 120,000 templates for tissue samples. Clonality was taken to be one minus Pielou's evenness. Tissue-enriched TCRs were identified by differential abundance testing using productive amino-acid clonotypes, minimum total count 5 and alpha 0.1. The Jaccard Index and the Morisita Overlap Index were used to measure repertoire overlap between compartments. GLIPH grouped TCR beta CDR3s together with public tetramer-defined viral CDR3s, and a viral motif had to include at least three viral sequences and also show V-gene enrichment. The immuneACCESS repertoire file appears here via TCRdb, limited to in-frame rearrangements. These files lack a portion of the clones; in checked studies, under half of the deficit traces to unresolved V genes, and the cause of the others is not known. Clone size and V and J calls were adopted from that table, with D and trimming inferred from the DNA. Here the sample has roughly 2,000 clones; about a quarter occur a single time. Together, the top ten hold around 7.8% of the sample.

Sequenced material: lung tumor tissue, taken before any cancer treatment. The chain uses TRBV11-3 and TRBJ1-1; tentative D gene TRBD1, with 6 bases matching. This clonotype originated in a woman aged 40-69 years with stage III squamous cell lung carcinoma. The DNA sequence follows: TGTGCCAGCAGCTCGCCAGTTCAGGGGATGAACACTGAAGCTTTCTTT. The translation is CASSSPVQGMNTEAFF. Reference TRBV11-3 and TRBJ1-1 proteins supply the regions before and after the CDR3; the full variable domain is: EAGVVQSPRYKIIEKKQPVAFWCNPISGHNTLYWYLQNLGQGPELLIRYENEEAVDDSQLPKDRFSAERLKGVDSTLKIQPAELGDSAVYLCASSSPVQGMNTEAFFGQGTRLTVV.